Following are 25 T cell receptor beta chains from one sample sequenced in a study of cytomegalovirus exposure and HLA in healthy donors (dated by TCRdb to the late 2010s). The library was obtained by the immunoSEQ multiplex PCR assay. A mixture of 60 forward primers for TCR Vbeta segments and 13 reverse primers for TCR Jbeta segments was used in the multiplex PCR. TCRdb holds this immuneACCESS table with in-frame rearrangements only. Some clones are missing; in checked studies, unresolved V genes explain under half, and the rest has no known cause. The sample table records 180,000 or so clones; 80% to 90% of these occur just once. Approximately 0.78% of the sample belongs to the ten largest clones. The sequencing sample was made of PBMCs. These receptors originate from a woman in her late teens or twenties in good health and CMV-seronegative.

The chain links TRBV7-8 to TRBJ1-2; TRBD1 matches at 10 bases. Germline CDR1 and CDR2: SGHVS and FQNEAQ. This CDR3 contains 15 residues. J was trimmed by 6 bases and V by 5 bases; bases with no gene match: 9. The CDR3 sequence is CASSASTGGQHGYTF. CDR3 coding DNA: TGTGCCAGCAGCGCCTCGACAGGGGGCCAACATGGCTACACCTTC.

V usage is TRBV7-9 and J usage is TRBJ1-4; D not resolved. This CDR3 region has 16 residues. Germline values: CDR1 SEHNR, CDR2 FQNEAQ (reference sequence). With 1 base removed from V and 6 bases from J, the gap between germline ends came to 15 bases. The CDR3 DNA reads as TGTGCCAGCAGCTTAGAGGTGGGGAGGTTTGATGAAAAACTGTTTTTT. Translating gives CASSLEVGRFDEKLFF.

Comments on this clone: Other DNA sequences of this sample code for an identical CDR3. The rearrangement joins TRBV5-6 to TRBJ1-2, with TRBD1 as a possible D gene (6 bases). The CDR3 is 14 residues long. From germline, CDR1 is SGHDT and CDR2 YYEEEE. V lost 4 bases and J 0 bases, leaving 10 bases between the germline ends. In nucleotides, the CDR3 is TGTGCCAGCAGCCAAACAGGGTCTAACTATGGCTACACCTTC. Translated: CASSQTGSNYGYTF.

This clone was recorded a few times. The chain uses TRBV19 and TRBJ2-1, with 7 nucleotides matching TRBD2. V lost 3 bases and J lost 3; bases outside the gene matches: 5. The CDR3 consists of 15 residues. The germline V gene has CDR1 LNHDA and CDR2 SQIVND (reference sequence). As DNA, the CDR3 is TGTGCCAGTAGTATTGGACTAGAGGGCTACAATGAGCAGTTCTTC. Amino acid sequence: CASSIGLEGYNEQFF.

The rearrangement links TRBV10-3 to TRBJ2-5; TRBD2 matches 13 bases. This CDR3 is 15 amino acids long. CDR1 and CDR2 from the germline V gene are ENHRY and SYGVKD. Trimming removed 6 bases from V and 7 bases from J; junction bases left unmatched: 8. CDR3 coding DNA: TGTGCCATCAGCGAACTAGCGGGAGGGCTCAGGACCCAGTACTTC. Its protein is CAISELAGGLRTQYF.

This sequence joins TRBV11-2 and TRBJ1-2; TRBD1 aligns across 7 bases. Germline CDR1 reads SGHAT; CDR2 reads FQNNGV. V shed 5 bases, J shed 3 bases, and the junction held 6 bases outside the gene matches. This CDR3 spans 14 amino acids. The CDR3 loop is CASSPGTDYYGYTF. CDR3 bases: TGTGCCAGCAGCCCGGGGACAGATTACTATGGCTACACCTTC.

The J gene is TRBJ2-7, the V gene TRBV5-1, with D perhaps matching TRBD2 (6 bases). Germline V CDR1 and CDR2: SGHRS, YFSETQ. The CDR3 is 14 amino acids. V dropped 0 bases and J dropped 3 bases, with 10 bases sitting between them. CDR3 in amino acids: CASSLGPGDYEQYF. The CDR3 DNA sequence: TGCGCCAGCAGCTTGGGTCCGGGGGACTACGAGCAGTACTTC.

The rearrangement joins TRBV4-3 to TRBJ2-2; 7 bases match TRBD2. The junction had 14 bases not matched to a gene; V was cut back by 1 base and J by 0 bases. The length of the CDR3 is 20 residues. In germline, CDR1 is LGHNA, CDR2 YSLEER. CDR3 DNA sequence: TGCGCCAGCAGCCAAGGCGTAGCGGGTTTAAGAAACGCGAACACCGGGGAGCTGTTTTTT. This codes for CASSQGVAGLRNANTGELFF.

V gene TRBV7-9 combines with J gene TRBJ1-2, with 7 nucleotides matching TRBD1. The CDR3 runs to 15 residues. Trimming cost V 4 bases and J 3 bases; bases outside gene matches: 8. Germline V gene sequence: CDR1 SEHNR, CDR2 FQNEAQ (reference sequence). CDR3 residues: CASSSPTGFDYGYTF. The CDR3 DNA is TGTGCCAGCAGCTCGCCGACAGGGTTTGACTATGGCTACACCTTC. Using reference TRBV7-9 and TRBJ1-2 for the parts outside the CDR3, the full variable domain is DTGVSQNPRHKITKRGQNVTFRCDPISEHNRLYWYRQTLGQGPEFLTYFQNEAQLEKSRLLSDRFSAERPKGSFSTLEIQRTEQGDSAMYLCASSSPTGFDYGYTFGSGTRLTVV.

The chain combines TRBV28 with TRBJ2-1; 13 bases agree with TRBD2. Looked up from germline, CDR1 is MDHEN and CDR2 is SYDVKM. The CDR3 spans 15 residues. After removal of 5 bases from V and 10 bases from J, the junction contained 8 bases not matched to a gene. CDR3: CASSTTSGRNSEQFF. CDR3 coding DNA: TGTGCCAGCAGTACGACTAGCGGGAGGAATTCGGAGCAGTTCTTC.

This clone came up once. The genes are TRBV7-8 and TRBJ2-7, with 9 nucleotides matching TRBD1. The V gene's germline CDR1 is SGHVS and CDR2 FQNEAQ. This CDR3 has 13 amino acids. Trimming at V came to 4 bases and at J to 3 bases, leaving 1 base not matched to a gene. The CDR3 DNA reads as TGTGCCAGCAGCTGGACAGGGGACTACGAGCAGTACTTC. This sequence encodes CASSWTGDYEQYF. The variable domain in full, completed from reference TRBV7-8 and TRBJ2-7, reads GAGVSQSPRYKVAKRGQDVALRCDPISGHVSLFWYQQALGQGPEFLTYFQNEAQLDKSGLPSDRFFAERPEGSVSTLKIQRTQQEDSAVYLCASSWTGDYEQYFGPGTRLTVT.

J is TRBJ2-1 and V is TRBV28, with 7 bases that match TRBD2. The germline CDR1 and CDR2 sequences are MDHEN and SYDVKM. V shed 7 bases, J shed 10 bases, and the junction held 4 bases outside the gene matches. This CDR3 contains 11 residues. CDR3 nucleotide sequence: TGTGCCAGCACCTTGGGAGGGGAGCAGTTCTTC. It specifies CASTLGGEQFF.

The rearrangement joins TRBV2 to TRBJ2-5, with 7 bases aligning to TRBD1. CDR3 size: 14 residues. Germline V gene lookup returns CDR1 SNHLY and CDR2 FYNNEI. V gave up 3 bases and J gave up 5 bases; unmatched junction bases: 6. The chain's CDR3 is CASSERGPWETQYF. CDR3 coding DNA: TGTGCCAGCAGTGAGAGGGGGCCCTGGGAGACCCAGTACTTC.

The chain uses TRBV5-4 and TRBJ2-7; 7 positions match TRBD1. The CDR3 loop spans 18 amino acids. The germline V gene has CDR1 SGHNT and CDR2 YYREEE (reference sequence). The junction had 19 bases not matched to a gene; V was cut back by 4 bases and J by 3 bases. The DNA for the CDR3 is TGTGCCAGCAGCACCCGCGCGCCCGGACAGGTGAAACGCTACGAGCAGTACTTC. It specifies CASSTRAPGQVKRYEQYF.

The V call is TRBV4-3, the J call TRBJ2-7, with 7 nucleotides matching TRBD2. Trimming cost V 4 bases and J 4 bases; bases outside gene matches: 13. This CDR3 comprises 16 residues. CDR1 and CDR2 from the germline V gene are LGHNA and YSLEER. The chain's CDR3 is CASSLLLGGNGYEQYF. The CDR3 DNA is TGCGCCAGCAGCCTACTCTTGGGAGGGAACGGATACGAGCAGTACTTC.

CDR3 nucleotides: TGTGCCAGCAGCTTGATTGCGGGGCGGGAGCAGTTCTTC. Protein: CASSLIAGREQFF. This chain connects TRBV5-4 to TRBJ2-1; D may be TRBD2 (6 bases). CDR1 is SGHNT and CDR2 is YYREEE in the germline V gene (reference sequence). The CDR3 loop spans 13 amino acids. V lost 1 base and J lost 10, with 12 bases in between.

This chain uses TRBV2 with TRBJ2-5; tentative D call: TRBD1 (6 bases). The last part of the DNA fits TRBJ2-7 better; the J call may be wrong. CDR1 SNHLY and CDR2 FYNNEI come from the germline V gene. This CDR3 is built from 13 residues. CDR3 sequence (DNA): TGTGCCAGCAGGTCTGGACAGTCCTACGAGCAGTACTTC. Its protein product is CASRSGQSYEQYF.

The chain links TRBV7-6 to TRBJ2-5, with D possibly being TRBD2 (5 bases). CDR1 is SGHVS, CDR2 FNYEAQ, per germline. Trimming pared 0 bases from V and 5 bases from J, leaving 16 bases between. The CDR3 has 16 amino acids. The CDR3 nucleotides read TGTGCCAGCAGCTTAGCGCGATTCGGGGAGAGGGAGACCCAGTACTTC. This gives the protein CASSLARFGERETQYF. The full variable domain, with the rest looked up from reference TRBV7-6 and TRBJ2-5, is GAGVSQSPRYKVTKRGQDVALRCDPISGHVSLYWYRQALGQGPEFLTYFNYEAQQDKSGLPNDRFSAERPEGSISTLTIQRTEQRDSAMYRCASSLARFGERETQYFGPGTRLLVL.

In its sample, this clone was seen once. V gene TRBV2 combines with J gene TRBJ2-5, with D unclear. The J call may be incorrect, as the DNA end agrees better with TRBJ2-7. The CDR3 length is 13 residues. Germline CDR1 SNHLY, CDR2 FYNNEI. The CDR3 loop is CASSAFSGYEQYF. CDR3 sequence (DNA): TGTGCCAGCAGCGCGTTTTCAGGCTACGAGCAGTACTTC.

V and J are TRBV5-1 and TRBJ2-7; D is uncertain. The CDR3 has 14 amino acids. Germline CDR1 reads SGHRS; CDR2 reads YFSETQ. V was trimmed by 2 bases and J by 0 bases, leaving 9 bases between them. CDR3 DNA: TGCGCCAGCAGCTTAGACAAGAGCTCCTACGAGCAGTACTTC. This sequence encodes CASSLDKSSYEQYF.

The V and J genes are TRBV6-1 and TRBJ2-7; 7 nucleotides align to TRBD2. The germline V gene has CDR1 MNHNS and CDR2 SASEGT. V was clipped by 4 bases and J by 2 bases; unmatched bases: 8. The CDR3 totals 15 residues. The CDR3 reads CASSVAGVDTYEQYF. CDR3 coding DNA: TGTGCCAGCAGTGTCGCGGGGGTCGATACCTACGAGCAGTACTTC.

The V gene is TRBV7-8, the J gene TRBJ1-5; 7 bases align to TRBD1. Trimming at V came to 0 bases and at J to 5 bases, leaving 1 base not matched to a gene. Germline V lookup: CDR1 SGHVS, CDR2 FQNEAQ. The CDR3 is 14 residues long. The CDR3 reads CASSLATGDQPQHF. The CDR3 nucleotides read TGTGCCAGCAGCTTAGCCACAGGGGATCAGCCCCAGCATTTT.

This clone was recorded only once. The V call is TRBV6-5, the J call TRBJ1-2; no firm D call. V dropped 5 bases and J dropped 5 bases, with 9 bases sitting between them. CDR3 length: 12 residues. CDR1 and CDR2 (germline): MNHEY, SVGAGI. The CDR3 loop reads CASSTAGYGYTF. The CDR3 nucleotides are TGTGCCAGCAGTACGGCGGGATATGGCTACACCTTC.

This chain connects TRBV15 to TRBJ2-7; TRBD1 agrees at 10 bases. CDR1 LNHNV and CDR2 YYDKDF come from the germline V gene (reference sequence). The CDR3 is made up of 17 amino acids. Trimming took 1 base from V and 4 from J; bases not matched to a gene: 10. Here the CDR3 reads CATSRGYNPGQGYEQYF. The CDR3 DNA follows: TGTGCCACCAGCAGAGGTTACAACCCGGGACAGGGGTACGAGCAGTACTTC.

This chain joins TRBV2 and TRBJ2-2, with D possibly matching TRBD2 (5 bases). Looked up from germline, CDR1 is SNHLY and CDR2 is FYNNEI. The CDR3 contains 15 residues. V dropped 8 bases and J dropped 0 bases, with 13 bases sitting between them. In nucleotides, the CDR3 is TGTGCCAGCTTGACCGGGCGGGCGAACACCGGGGAGCTGTTTTTT. It encodes CASLTGRANTGELFF.